This T cell receptor (beta chain) was captured in a study of spatial heterogeneity in lung cancer (dated by TCRdb to about 2019). Background on the whole study: More beta-chain than alpha-chain transcripts were consistently detected, likely reflecting higher beta-chain transcript abundance. TCR alpha and beta repertoires were quantitatively compared across multiple tumor regions, matched nontumor lung and blood in non-small cell lung cancer. Nonsynonymous mutation counts, determined by whole-exome sequencing of tumor tissue, were related to features of the TCR repertoire. Both alpha and beta chains were TCR-sequenced in about 240 tumor regions, approximately 64 matched nontumor lung samples and more than 50 PBMC samples obtained at surgery. In the raw uncorrected reads, each unique combination of TCR and UMI appeared more than ten times on average. A strong correlation was found between TCR transcript counts in tumor regions and a T cell transcriptional module score from matched bulk RNA-seq.

From cysteine to phenylalanine, the CDR3 is 14 amino acids long. Only the CDR3 DNA is retained, 42 bases long and in frame from the first base. V lost 7 bases and J lost 6 bases; the stretch between them is 13 bases long. The library was built by means of 5' RACE. The sample was run on a NextSeq 500. To allow correction of PCR and sequencing errors, the TCR library protocol tagged every TCR cDNA molecule with a unique molecular identifier. On the study's bioinformatics: Decombinator tools were used for TCR identification, UMI-based error correction and CDR3 extraction. TCRs above a frequency of 2 per 1,000, corresponding to the top 1% of the tumor frequency distribution, were defined as expanded. Expanded tumor TCRs statistically deemed absent (corrected P<0.05) from at least one tumor region were classed as regional, and all other expanded tumor TCRs were classed as ubiquitous. Renyi diversity was calculated using the R vegan package after each repertoire was subsampled 100 times to 5,000 TCRs. CDR3 similarity networks were built from amino acid triplet string-kernel similarity, with CDR3s being connected when pairwise similarity was above 0.82. In-frame beta chains were kept once TCRdb had trimmed the public reads at Q25 with fastp and called clones with MiXCR. Records with the same CDR3 protein are collapsed into one entry carrying the most frequent genes and DNA. It is TCRdb's table, rather than the study itself, that gives the V and J calls and clone size. This sample has around 100,000 distinct CDR3 sequences in its table, and 3.5% to 5% of those were observed once. The ten top clones hold around 21% of the sample.

This clonotype was seen many times. It has no known antigen specificity. Base qualities are not provided; no much larger clone lies one nucleotide away. Broad study findings and their caveats: Counts of ubiquitous and regional expanded TCRs were found to correlate with counts of ubiquitous and regional nonsynonymous mutations, respectively. Confirming at a functional level the hypothesis that regional TCRs recognize regional mutations was considered to require additional single-cell paired TCR alpha and beta sequencing. TCR-seq coverage of tumor T cells was estimated at only roughly 6.6% for alpha chains and about 14% for beta chains. The number of expanded intratumoral alpha and beta TCRs correlated with the tumor nonsynonymous mutation count.

The time point label, as the study defines it: sample taken at primary tumor resection. Samples were obtained from approximately 70 patients with early-stage, untreated non-small cell lung cancer from the lung TRACERx cohort. Without any cell sorting, TCR sequencing was performed on whole RNA extracted either from tumor and nontumor lung tissue or from cryopreserved PBMC samples. A patient was chosen for TCR sequencing only when enough RNA was available from at least two tumor regions. Before being selected, tumor and adjacent nontumor lung specimens were reviewed by a lung pathologist. The receptor's source is a male donor with early-stage non-small cell lung cancer. Here the chain combines TRBV12-3 or TRBV12-4 and TRBJ1-6; the D gene is possibly TRBD1, with 6 bases matching. Sequenced material: lung tumor tissue, taken at surgery. The CDR3 is CASTSTGLNSPLHF. The bases read TGTGCCAGCACCTCGACAGGACTTAATTCACCCCTCCACTTT.